The T cell receptor (beta chain) described here comes from a study of cytomegalovirus exposure and HLA in healthy donors. Regarding the study as a whole: As immune exposure information, only CMV serostatus was available. The study recorded more than 150 TCR beta chains that were cytomegalovirus-associated.

Primers included in the PCR were 60 Vbeta and 13 Jbeta primers. The table came from immunoSEQ multiplex PCR; TCRdb's copy has only in-frame clones and leaves some out. The data hold about 210,000 clones, with about 75% observed a single time. The V end lost 8 bases, the J end lost 3 bases, and 17 bases lay between the germline ends. This CDR3 is built from 15 residues. Germline CDR1 and CDR2: MNHEY and SVGAGI. Points on this clone: No antigen is known for it.

The rearrangement links TRBV6-5 to TRBJ2-1, with D possibly TRBD2 on 6 matching bases. The sequenced sample was PBMCs. The source is a male donor in good health and CMV-seronegative. CDR3: CASSWGLSSYNEQFF. CDR3 nucleotide sequence: TGTGCCAGCTCTTGGGGACTCTCAAGCTACAATGAGCAGTTCTTC.